This T cell receptor beta chain came from a study of OX40 agonist ivuxolimab in advanced cancers. Study details: An agonistic anti-OX40 (CD134) antibody, ivuxolimab, was used to treat the patients. Participants, roughly 81% male, averaged roughly 60 years of age, ranging from roughly 20 to 80. Points from the study as a whole: Doses of 0.1 to 3.0 mg/kg were accompanied by clonal expansion of CD4+ and CD8+ blood T cells by week 6. Relative to CD4+ cells, CD8+ T cells on average had more expanded clones.

Using immunoSEQ multiplex PCR, the repertoire was profiled, and TCRdb retains in-frame clones only, with some absent. The sample includes 77,000 or so clones, less than 95% of them seen just once. Trimming cost V 3 bases and J 1 base, with 9 bases left between them. Germline V gene lookup returns CDR1 LNHDA and CDR2 SQIVND (reference sequence). This CDR3 spans 15 amino acids. This clone has a handful of counts. Its antigen is as yet unknown. V and J are TRBV19 and TRBJ2-2; TRBD1 is a possible D gene (5 bases). This TCR was sampled from an adult with an advanced solid tumor such as melanoma, head and neck, liver or kidney cancer. The starting material was CD4+ or CD8+ T cells sorted from blood, obtained in a trial of the OX40 agonist ivuxolimab. The chain's CDR3 is CASSMGRMNTGELFF. CDR3 bases: TGTGCCAGTAGTATGGGGCGGATGAACACCGGGGAGCTGTTTTTT.